A selection of T cell receptor beta chains follows, all from one sample in a study of long-term antiretroviral therapy in people with HIV. Clones were read by immunoSEQ multiplex PCR, and TCRdb kept only the in-frame ones, dropping some. The table shows about 24,000 clones, with approximately 86% occurring only once. Sequencing was performed on unsorted PBMCs, taken 1.8 years before starting antiretroviral therapy. The receptors derive from a man aged 50 to 59 with HIV. The CDR3 runs from the conserved cysteine through the conserved F or W. The D gene is left open where the match is weak. The size field is filled for only some rows; it gives once, few, many or a size class.

V	J	D	size	CDR3	DNA
TRBV10-2	TRBJ2-2	-	-	CASSLNTATGELFF	TGCGCCAGCAGCTTGAACACGGCCACCGGGGAGCTGTTTTTT
TRBV5-1	TRBJ2-7	TRBD1	-	CASSLVGTDNYEQYF	TGCGCCAGCAGCTTGGTTGGGACAGATAACTACGAGCAGTACTTC
TRBV4-3	TRBJ2-7	-	-	CASSRDRSAYEQYF	TGCGCCAGCAGCAGGGATCGCTCTGCCTACGAGCAGTACTTC
TRBV15	TRBJ2-6	-	-	CATSRDRTGDLNSGANVLTF	TGTGCCACCAGCAGAGATAGGACGGGAGACCTGAACTCTGGGGCCAACGTCCTGACTTTC
TRBV6-1	TRBJ1-1	-	-	CANSSNTEAFF	TGTGCCAACAGCTCGAACACTGAAGCTTTCTTT
TRBV11-2	TRBJ2-3	-	-	CASSLEGTPDTQYF	TGTGCCAGCAGCTTAGAAGGTACGCCAGATACGCAGTATTTT
TRBV18	TRBJ2-1	TRBD2	-	CASSPARGLAGSVNEQFF	TGTGCCAGCTCACCAGCCCGGGGACTAGCTGGGAGTGTGAATGAGCAGTTCTTC
TRBV29-1	TRBJ2-3	TRBD2	-	CSVTRQIAGPADTQYF	TGCAGCGTGACCCGCCAAATAGCGGGACCGGCAGATACGCAGTATTTT
TRBV7-9	TRBJ2-1	-	-	CASSLGDTNEQFF	TGTGCCAGCAGCTTAGGGGACACCAATGAGCAGTTCTTC
TRBV15	TRBJ1-2	-	-	CATSRDAPQGSYGYTF	TGTGCCACCAGCAGAGATGCCCCCCAGGGTAGCTATGGCTACACCTTC
TRBV4-2	TRBJ2-1	TRBD1	-	CASSHPDRGRGTEQFF	TGTGCCAGCAGCCACCCGGACAGGGGGCGAGGTACTGAGCAGTTCTTC
TRBV30	TRBJ2-1	-	-	CAWTPDGYNEQFF	TGTGCCTGGACTCCAGACGGCTACAATGAGCAGTTCTTC
TRBV6-5	TRBJ2-3	-	-	CASSLAVGTDTQYF	TGTGCCAGCAGTTTGGCAGTTGGCACAGATACGCAGTATTTT
TRBV18	TRBJ1-3	-	-	CASSPPNRLTDTIYF	TGTGCCAGCTCACCTCCAAACAGGCTAACGGACACCATATATTTT
TRBV2	TRBJ2-7	TRBD2	few	CASSEIAGFSYEQYF	TGTGCCAGCAGTGAAATAGCGGGGTTCTCCTACGAGCAGTACTTC
TRBV6-1	TRBJ2-3	-	-	CASRAVSSTDTQYF	TGTGCCAGCAGGGCGGTTTCTAGCACAGATACGCAGTATTTT
TRBV4-3	TRBJ1-1	-	-	CASSQAGVGAEAFF	TGCGCCAGCAGCCAAGCGGGGGTGGGGGCTGAAGCTTTCTTT
TRBV5-6	TRBJ1-4	TRBD1	-	CASSGMTGALEKLFF	TGTGCCAGCAGCGGAATGACAGGGGCGCTCGAAAAACTGTTTTTT
TRBV19	TRBJ2-7	TRBD1	-	CASSMRQGNGHEQYF	TGTGCCAGTAGTATGAGACAGGGAAACGGACACGAGCAGTACTTC
TRBV10-3	TRBJ1-3	-	-	CAISTDNGNTIYF	TGTGCCATCAGCACAGATAACGGAAACACCATATATTTT
TRBV5-1	TRBJ1-1	-	-	CASSLQGGNTEAFF	TGCGCCAGCAGCTTGCAAGGGGGAAACACTGAAGCTTTCTTT
TRBV7-9	TRBJ2-7	TRBD2	few	CASSLYGRESFYEQYF	TGTGCCAGCAGCTTATACGGGCGGGAGAGCTTCTACGAGCAGTACTTC
TRBV30	TRBJ2-3	-	-	CAWTGLGGQSQRDTQYF	TGTGCCTGGACCGGACTAGGGGGGCAAAGCCAAAGAGATACGCAGTATTTT
TRBV2	TRBJ1-4	-	-	CASQNIAGYEKLFF	TGTGCCAGCCAAAATATAGCGGGATATGAAAAACTGTTTTTT
TRBV6-1	TRBJ2-7	-	-	CASSEEAGRNYEQYF	TGTGCCAGCAGTGAAGAGGCAGGGAGAAACTACGAGCAGTACTTC
TRBV11-2	TRBJ2-7	-	-	CASGGSSSAYEQYF	TGTGCCAGCGGGGGTTCTAGTTCGGCCTACGAGCAGTACTTC